This T cell receptor beta chain was observed in a study of blood T cell repertoires in COVID-19. Whole-study context: Acute-phase and convalescent COVID-19 samples originated in the United States, Italy and Spain. Sources were T cells, B-cell-depleted T cells, or PBMCs; the material itself was cDNA or gDNA.

Cohorts were based on clinical histories the participants reported. Authors' data handling: Amplified reference gene primers provided the basis for estimating nucleated cell counts. This table comes from immunoSEQ multiplex PCR, and its TCRdb copy is limited to in-frame clones, with some not included. V, J and clone size are taken as reported in that table, and D and trimming were inferred from the DNA itself. The table includes under 250,000 clones, around 85% detected once. Trimming stripped 4 bases from V and 0 bases from J, with 13 bases between. Germline V gene data show CDR1 as ENHRY and CDR2 as SYGVKD. CDR3 size: 16 residues.

Sample: PBMCs or T cells enriched from blood (not recorded which). The genes are TRBV10-3 and TRBJ2-1; TRBD1 is a possible D gene (6 bases). The TCR sequence derives from a woman aged 45-65 years with acute COVID-19. CDR3 nucleotides: TGTGCCATCAGTGGGACAGATCCAAGCTCCTACAATGAGCAGTTCTTC. It codes for CAISGTDPSSYNEQFF.